This TCR beta chain was retrieved from a study of cytomegalovirus exposure and HLA in healthy donors. Findings and caveats of the study: Association with HLA alleles at 0.05 false discovery rate was found for around 15,000 TCR beta sequences in a later analysis. The later analysis indicated that the majority of CMV-associated TCR beta chains appeared HLA-restricted. Presence/absence analyses took donor sequencing depth as roughly uniform.

The germline V gene has CDR1 LNHDA and CDR2 SQIVND (reference sequence). The J segment lost 0 bases and the V segment lost 8 bases, leaving 6 bases of the junction unmatched. The CDR3 sequence is 14 residues long. For this clone: Its antigen is unidentified.

This PCR relied on a set of 60 Vbeta primers and 13 Jbeta primers. Only in-frame clones appear in the TCRdb table, and some are missing; sequencing was by immunoSEQ multiplex PCR. Of roughly 97,000 clones listed, around four fifths are singletons. The genes are TRBV19 and TRBJ1-1; 7 bases fit TRBD1. The receptor was isolated from a woman between 40 and 50 years old in good health and CMV-seronegative. The sequencing sample was made of PBMCs. CDR3 loop: CASSSDRVNTEAFF. The CDR3 DNA sequence: TGTGCCAGTTCCTCCGACAGGGTGAACACTGAAGCTTTCTTT.